A single sample is the source of the 21 T cell receptor beta chains below, sequenced in a study of tumor-infiltrating lymphocytes in primary liver carcinoma. A constant-region primer served to make TCR beta cDNA from about 530 ng total RNA. Amplification in three nested multiplex PCR rounds with slightly modified ARM-PCR gave rise to TCR beta libraries. The two initial PCR rounds, approximately 10 cycles each, used TRBV1-TRBV30 forward and C-beta reverse primers. TCRdb analysed the multiplex PCR reads with MiXCR anew, one entry per CDR3 protein. The sample comprises 40,000 to 55,000 distinct CDR3 sequences, 70% to 85% of which are singletons, and 29% rests with the top ten. RNA and DNA were co-extracted from approximately 20-30 mg of unsorted bulk tissue. Sample: liver tumor tissue from sampling region 5. Stated subset: tumor region T5, tumor centre. Receptors were obtained from a man aged 35 to 55 with primary liver carcinoma and hepatitis B virus infection.

This clonotype was recorded many times. The V and J genes are TRBV12-3 or TRBV12-4 and TRBJ1-4; D possibly corresponds to TRBD1 (5 bases). V was pared by 2 bases and J by 0 bases, with 13 bases between. This CDR3 is built from 17 residues. In DNA, the CDR3 is TGTGCCAGCAGTTTAACCCTCCTACAGGCAACTAATGAAAAACTGTTTTTT. Its protein product is CASSLTLLQATNEKLFF.

Turning to this clonotype: Because it lacks the conserved phenylalanine or tryptophan at the end, this CDR3 is likely a read error. The J gene is TRBJ2-7, the V gene TRBV29-1; D may correspond to TRBD1 or TRBD2 (5 bases each). The CDR3 consists of 11 residues. Germline assignment: CDR1 SQVTM and CDR2 ANQGSEA. For the CDR3, the DNA is TGCAGCGGAGGGGTTGCCTACGGGCAGTACTTG. Translating it yields CSGGVAYGQYL.

The rearrangement joins TRBV6-1 to TRBJ1-5; unclear D gene. Per the germline V gene, CDR1 is MNHNS and CDR2 is SASEGT. The ends were cut back, 0 bases at V and 6 bases at J, with 18 bases in the middle. The CDR3 is made up of 17 amino acids. The CDR3 DNA reads TGTGCCAGCAGTGAAGCGGCGGGAATGGACGGCAGTCAGCCCCAGCATTTT. It encodes CASSEAAGMDGSQPQHF.

This clonotype appeared a single time. The chain couples TRBV11-2 to TRBJ2-3, with D possibly TRBD1 on 5 matching bases. CDR1 SGHAT and CDR2 FQNNGV come from the germline V gene. Trimming shortened V by 5 bases and J by 3 bases, and 12 bases separated the two germline ends. The CDR3 is made up of 14 amino acids. CDR3: CASSLNRWTDTQYF. CDR3 DNA sequence: TGTGCCAGCAGCCTCAACAGGTGGACAGATACGCAGTATTTT.

On this clonotype: Being one base from a much bigger clone, this may be a read error. The V gene is TRBV18, the J gene TRBJ1-1; no definite D call. CDR3 size: 12 residues. Germline-derived CDR1 and CDR2 are KGHSH and LQKENI. The DNA of the CDR3 is TGTACCAGCTCACCGGACAACACTGAAGCTTTCTTT. It encodes CTSSPDNTEAFF. The full variable domain, with the rest looked up from reference TRBV18 and TRBJ1-1, is NAGVMQNPRHLVRRRGQEARLRCSPMKGHSHVYWYRQLPEEGLKFMVYLQKENIIDESGMPKERFSAEFPKEGPSILRIQQVVRGDSAAYFCTSSPDNTEAFFGQGTRLTVV.

Comments on this clonotype: A much larger clone differs from this one at a single base, so this may be a read error. CDR3 nucleotide sequence: TGTACCACCAGTGAGGGGACAGATACGCAGTATTTT. It yields the protein CTTSEGTDTQYF. The chain employs TRBV24-1 and TRBJ2-3; either TRBD1 or TRBD2 may fit D (5 bases each). Germline-derived CDR1 and CDR2 are KGHDR and SFDVKD. This CDR3 has 12 amino acids.

In regard to this clonotype: Germline is not matched at one junction end, which may reflect a read error. The rearrangement links TRBV6-1 to TRBJ2-2, with TRBD2 matching 8 bases. The CDR3 is made up of 15 amino acids. In germline, CDR1 is MNHNS, CDR2 SASEGT. CDR3 sequence: CASNSHERESGELFF. The CDR3 nucleotides read TGTGCCAGCAATTCCCACGAGCGGGAGTCCGGGGAACTGTTTTTT.

Concerning this clonotype itself: Its ends do not fully match the called genes, so a read error is possible. The chain recombines TRBV4-2 with TRBJ2-2, with 11 bases that match TRBD2. There are 16 residues in the CDR3. Looked up from germline, CDR1 is LGHNA and CDR2 is YNFKEQ. The DNA of the CDR3 is TGTGCCAGCAGCCAAGCACTAGCGGGAGACACCGGGGAGCTATTTTTT. Translating gives CASSQALAGDTGELFF.

The chain links TRBV12-3 or TRBV12-4 to TRBJ2-2; the D gene is possibly TRBD1 (6 bases). CDR3 length: 16 residues. Trimming shortened V by 3 bases and J by 4 bases, and 15 bases separated the two germline ends. For the CDR3, the DNA is TGTGCCAGCAGTTTGTTAGCAGGGGCAGTCACCGGGGAGCTGTTTTTT. This encodes CASSLLAGAVTGELFF.

To note about this clonotype: Its ends do not fully match the called genes, so a read error is possible. The V call is TRBV11-2, the J call TRBJ2-7, with TRBD2 as a possible D gene (7 bases). Germline V CDR1 and CDR2: SGHAT, FQNNGV. This CDR3 comprises 18 residues. The DNA for the CDR3 is TGTACCAGCAGCTTATCCGTTGGACTAGTAGGAGGGGGGTACGAGCAGTACTTC. Residues: CTSSLSVGLVGGGYEQYF.

This chain connects TRBV11-2 to TRBJ2-3, with 12 bases lining up with TRBD2. Trimming cost V 2 bases and J 1 base; bases outside gene matches: 1. The CDR3 has 16 residues. Per germline, CDR1 SGHAT and CDR2 FQNNGV. The CDR3 DNA reads as TGTGCCAGCAGCTTACTAGCGGGAGGGGGCACAGATACGCAGTATTTT. Protein sequence: CASSLLAGGGTDTQYF.

Worth noting for this clonotype: At one of its ends the junction is not consistent with the germline gene, which may arise from a read error. The chain combines TRBV12-3 or TRBV12-4 with TRBJ2-1; tentative D call: TRBD2 (6 bases). The CDR3 length is 14 residues. CDR3 nucleotides: TGTGCCAGCAGGGGACTGAAGTCCTACAGTGAGCAGTTCTTC. Translating gives CASRGLKSYSEQFF.

About this clonotype itself: This may be a read error: a much more frequent sequence differs by one nucleotide. The rearrangement uses TRBV5-5 and TRBJ1-2; D call uncertain. The CDR3 has 12 residues. The germline V gene encodes CDR1 SGHKS and CDR2 YYEKEE (reference sequence). V was shortened by 4 bases and J by 0 bases, with 4 bases between the two germline ends. CDR3 loop: CASSVSNYGYTF. For the CDR3, the DNA is TGTGCCAGCAGCGTGTCTAACTATGGCTACACCTTC.

Worth noting for this clonotype: Given a much more abundant clone one base away, this may be a read error. The V and J genes are TRBV21-1 and TRBJ2-1; the table's D call, TRBD1, has no DNA check behind it. TRBV21-1 is noted as a pseudogene. There are 15 residues in the CDR3. The CDR3 nucleotides read TGTGCCAGCAGCACCCAAGTCAGACAGTCAGATGAGCAGTTCTTC. Amino acid sequence: CASSTQVRQSDEQFF.

V gene TRBV11-2 combines with J gene TRBJ2-2, with TRBD2 matching over 10 bases. Germline V CDR1 and CDR2: SGHAT, FQNNGV. J lost 5 bases, V lost 1 base, and 7 bases had no gene match. The length of the CDR3 is 17 residues. CDR3 sequence: CASSLGLAGVGTGELFF. The CDR3 DNA follows: TGTGCCAGCAGCTTAGGGCTAGCGGGAGTGGGAACCGGGGAGCTGTTTTTT.

Concerning this clonotype itself: The junction differs from germline at one of its ends, possibly a read error. The chain employs TRBV6-5 and TRBJ2-5; the D gene is possibly TRBD2 (5 bases). The CDR3 runs to 14 residues. The germline V gene has CDR1 MNHEY and CDR2 SVGAGI. The CDR3 here is CASSRAESWETQYF. DNA of the CDR3: TGTGCCAGCAGTCGAGCGGAATCTTGGGAGACTCAGTACTTC.

The genes are TRBV29-1 and TRBJ2-7; 12 nucleotides align to TRBD2. There are 13 residues in the CDR3. The germline gives CDR1 SQVTM, CDR2 ANQGSEA. The V and J ends lost 6 bases and 7 bases, in that order; junction bases with no gene match: 7. CDR3 sequence reads: CSVMVTSGREQYF. The DNA of the CDR3 is TGCAGCGTCATGGTGACTAGCGGGAGAGAGCAGTACTTC.

In this sample, this clonotype turned up a few times. Relative to the germline gene, one junction end is altered; a read error may explain this. This chain uses TRBV11-2 with TRBJ2-7, with 12 nucleotides matching TRBD2. The germline gives CDR1 SGHAT, CDR2 FQNNGV. The CDR3 length is 13 residues. In DNA form, the CDR3 reads TGTGCCAGCAGCTTAGGACTAGCGGGGGCGGAATGCTTC. Translated: CASSLGLAGAECF.

About this clonotype itself: A read error may produce the germline difference seen at one junction end. V and J are TRBV4-2 and TRBJ2-6; D tentatively fits TRBD1 or TRBD2 (5 bases each). The CDR3 length is 17 residues. Per germline, CDR1 LGHNA and CDR2 YNFKEQ. DNA for the CDR3: TGTACCAGCAGTCCAGAGGGGCCTCACTCTGTGGCCAACGTCCTGACTTTC. It codes for CTSSPEGPHSVANVLTF.

Of note for this clonotype: The junction differs from germline at one of its ends, possibly a read error. The chain couples TRBV12-3 or TRBV12-4 to TRBJ2-6, with a tentative D call TRBD2 (6 bases). CDR3 length: 18 amino acids. The CDR3: CASSGTTNTSSGVNVLTF. CDR3 DNA: TGTGCCAGCAGTGGGACGACTAACACTAGCTCTGGGGTCAACGTCCTGACTTTC.

In regard to this clonotype: Given the absence of the conserved phenylalanine or tryptophan at the CDR3 end, a read error is likely. The V call is TRBV4-2, the J call TRBJ2-7, with 10 bases aligning to TRBD2. The CDR3 covers 15 residues. Germline V gives CDR1 LGHNA, CDR2 YNFKEQ. The CDR3, as DNA: TGTGCCAGCAGCCAAACAGCGGGAGGGACCTACAAGCAGTACTTA. This sequence encodes CASSQTAGGTYKQYL.